This T cell receptor beta chain was found in a study of CD8+CD57+ T cells in acquired aplastic anemia (dated by TCRdb to between 2018 and 2020). About the full investigation: DNA extracted from sorted CD4+ and CD8+ cells had a mean of approximately 3.3 ug, with a range of about 0.2 to 30 ug. For healthy donor samples, the average read count was around 9.8 million for CD4+ cells and approximately 11 million for CD8+ cells.

This clonotype was picked up a small number of times. No cognate antigen has been identified for it. There are no base qualities to consult, and no much larger clone falls within one base. In this study, sorted CD4+ and CD8+ T cells from the blood of healthy subjects and of severe aplastic anemia patients had their TCR repertoires deep-sequenced. Ficoll-Paque density gradient centrifugation was used to isolate peripheral blood mononuclear cells. Before DNA extraction, CD4+ and CD8+ T cells were sorted by FACS or by magnetic beads. Broader findings and caveats from the paper: No significant difference in CD8+ Simpson's diversity was found between patients and healthy controls (P=0.060). Although roughly 29 CD8+ CDR3 sequences were shared by patients and controls, these sequences appeared highly expressed in patients and within the immunodominant clones of patients.

Profiling of TCR beta VDJ combinations and CDR3 sequences used genomic DNA as the template. An Illumina HiSeq 2000 was the platform used for TCR repertoire sequencing. Per the original workflow: Repertoires were assessed using TRBV/TRBJ rearrangement plots, CDR3 size and DJ length profiles, and Simpson's diversity index. Whichever DNA sequence was most abundant in the deep sequencing data was defined as the immunodominant clone. CDR3 amino acid sequences were checked for sharing across subjects and were also compared against the VDJdb database and published repertoires. TCRdb reanalyzed the raw reads on its own, using fastp at Q25 for trimming and MiXCR for clone calling, and kept in-frame beta chains. Each entry merges the rows of one CDR3 protein and shows their most common DNA and genes. It is TCRdb's table, rather than the study itself, that gives the V and J calls and clone size. The sample table records some 240,000 distinct CDR3 sequences; 34% of these occur just once. Together, the top ten hold roughly 1.1% of the sample.

The specimen sequenced was sorted CD4+, CD8+, or CD8+CD57+ T cells (not recorded which) from PBMCs. The TCR comes from a human donor in good health, serving as a control.

In nucleotide form, the sequence is TGTGCCAGTAGTATTATTCACGGAGGGGGAAATGAGCAGTACTTC. Its coded protein is CASSIIHGGGNEQYF. The sequence joins TRBV19 to TRBJ2-7, with the D assignment possibly TRBD1 or TRBD2, given 6 matching bases for each. The CDR3 contains 15 residues, cysteine and phenylalanine counted. CDR3 DNA only is kept here, 45 bases in frame from base 1. In the germline V gene (reference sequence), CDR1 corresponds to LNHDA and CDR2 to SQIVND. V is shortened by 3 bases, J by 7 bases, and the region joining them spans 19 bases.